Included here is one TCR beta chain sequence, with context. Its target is not known. The data were taken from a study of early T cells in non-severe SARS-CoV-2 infection. About the research overall: Sequencing of unsorted whole blood was done on bulk RNA, leaving chains unpaired. Study findings and constraints: CD4 and private specificities were missed by VDJdb matching, which favored anti-spike CD8 responses.

Separate cDNA molecules each had unique molecular identifiers attached to them. TCRdb used MiXCR to reprocess the 5' RACE reads, holding one entry per CDR3 protein. The sample lists about 83,000 distinct CDR3 sequences; over 9% were seen once. The sample taken for sequencing was whole blood. This sequence originates from an adult who was a healthcare worker with PCR-confirmed SARS-CoV-2 infection or an uninfected control (not recorded which).

The CDR3 region is CASSLGGITYNEQFF. As DNA, the CDR3 is TGTGCCAGCAGTTTGGGTGGTATTACCTACAATGAGCAGTTCTTC. The chain employs TRBV27 and TRBJ2-1; no clear D gene. CDR1 is MNHEY and CDR2 is SMNVEV in the germline V gene (reference sequence). The CDR3 totals 15 residues. V was pared by 3 bases and J by 2 bases, with 11 bases between.